This is a list of T cell receptor beta chains from one sample in a study of regulatory T cells in long-lasting Graves disease. Each CDR3 protein gets one entry after TCRdb re-called the multiplex PCR reads with MiXCR. The table lists some 320,000 distinct CDR3 sequences, about 18% of them singletons. The sample in question was peripheral blood mononuclear cells (PBMCs), obtained at new diagnosis, from a patient treated with antithyroid drugs. The receptors were sampled from a female donor with Graves disease. Both conserved end residues are part of each CDR3. Each record gives: CDR3 DNA, CDR3 protein, D gene, J gene, V gene, clone size. The D gene is left open where the match is weak. The size field is filled for only some rows; it gives once, few, many or a size class.

CDR3 DNA: TGTGCCAGCAGCGGGTCACTGGGCTTCGCTGAAGCTTTCTTT
CDR3 protein: CASSGSLGFAEAFF
D gene: -
J gene: TRBJ1-1
V gene: TRBV9
clone size: -

CDR3 DNA: TGCGCCAGCAGCTTGTCGGGGGCGGACACCGGGGAGCTGTTTTTT
CDR3 protein: CASSLSGADTGELFF
D gene: -
J gene: TRBJ2-2
V gene: TRBV5-1
clone size: few

CDR3 DNA: TGTGCCAGCAGGTCTCAAGTCCACACTGAAGCTTTCTTT
CDR3 protein: CASRSQVHTEAFF
D gene: -
J gene: TRBJ1-1
V gene: TRBV6-1
clone size: many

CDR3 DNA: TGTGCCAGCAGTTCAAGTCTGTCCAAAAACATTCAGTACTTC
CDR3 protein: CASSSSLSKNIQYF
D gene: -
J gene: TRBJ2-4
V gene: TRBV12-3/TRBV12-4
clone size: -

CDR3 DNA: TGCGCCAGCAGCCAAGTGGGACGGAATAATTCACCCCTCCACTTT
CDR3 protein: CASSQVGRNNSPLHF
D gene: -
J gene: TRBJ1-6
V gene: TRBV4-1
clone size: many

CDR3 DNA: TGTGCCAGTAGTATAACCCCTACCTACGAGCAGTACTTC
CDR3 protein: CASSITPTYEQYF
D gene: -
J gene: TRBJ2-7
V gene: TRBV19
clone size: few

CDR3 DNA: TGCGCCAGCAGCAGGACAGGGGGAGGATACGAGCAGTACTTC
CDR3 protein: CASSRTGGGYEQYF
D gene: TRBD1
J gene: TRBJ2-7
V gene: TRBV5-1
clone size: many

CDR3 DNA: TGTGCCAGCAGCCAAGCCCGGACTAGCAGTTACAATGAGCAGTTCTTC
CDR3 protein: CASSQARTSSYNEQFF
D gene: TRBD2
J gene: TRBJ2-1
V gene: TRBV7-2
clone size: -

CDR3 DNA: TGTGCCGTACAGGGTCCATTTGGCACAGATACGCAGTATTTT
CDR3 protein: CAVQGPFGTDTQYF
D gene: -
J gene: TRBJ2-3
V gene: TRBV7-9
clone size: many

CDR3 DNA: TGTGCCAGCAGCCGGTGGGGCTACACCTTC
CDR3 protein: CASSRWGYTF
D gene: -
J gene: TRBJ1-2
V gene: TRBV28
clone size: few

CDR3 DNA: TGTGCCAGCAGCCAAGAGGGTGGAGCGCTAAATGAGCAGTTCTTC
CDR3 protein: CASSQEGGALNEQFF
D gene: -
J gene: TRBJ2-1
V gene: TRBV3-1
clone size: -

CDR3 DNA: TGTGCCAGCAGGGTCGACAGGGCAGAGACCCAGTACTTC
CDR3 protein: CASRVDRAETQYF
D gene: TRBD1
J gene: TRBJ2-5
V gene: TRBV12-3/TRBV12-4
clone size: many

CDR3 DNA: TGCGCCAGCAGCCTCCACCGGACAGGGGGCACTTGGGGCTACGAGCAGTACTTC
CDR3 protein: CASSLHRTGGTWGYEQYF
D gene: TRBD1
J gene: TRBJ2-7
V gene: TRBV5-1
clone size: many

CDR3 DNA: TGTGCCAGCAGCCAAGGGGACACTGAAGCTTTCTTT
CDR3 protein: CASSQGDTEAFF
D gene: -
J gene: TRBJ1-1
V gene: TRBV14
clone size: -

CDR3 DNA: TGTGCCAGCAGCCCCAGGGGGGGGCTCGGGGAGCTGTTTTTT
CDR3 protein: CASSPRGGLGELFF
D gene: -
J gene: TRBJ2-2
V gene: TRBV9
clone size: few

CDR3 DNA: TGTGCCACCAGCAGAAATCCTTCTGTAGCGGGAGCCGCCGGGGAGCTGTTTTTT
CDR3 protein: CATSRNPSVAGAAGELFF
D gene: TRBD2
J gene: TRBJ2-2
V gene: TRBV15
clone size: many

CDR3 DNA: TGTGCTAGTGGTTTGGTGACTGCAGATACGCAGTATTTT
CDR3 protein: CASGLVTADTQYF
D gene: -
J gene: TRBJ2-3
V gene: TRBV12-5
clone size: many

CDR3 DNA: TGCAGTGCTAGAGTTCGGGGTAGCTCCTACAATGAGCAGTTCTTC
CDR3 protein: CSARVRGSSYNEQFF
D gene: -
J gene: TRBJ2-1
V gene: TRBV20-1
clone size: -

CDR3 DNA: TGTGCCAGCAGCTCGGACAGGGGTTTCAGCTATGGCTACACCTTC
CDR3 protein: CASSSDRGFSYGYTF
D gene: TRBD1
J gene: TRBJ1-2
V gene: TRBV7-2
clone size: few

CDR3 DNA: TGTGCCAGTAGTATTTTTGGGACTAGCGAAACCTACGAGCAGTACTTC
CDR3 protein: CASSIFGTSETYEQYF
D gene: TRBD2
J gene: TRBJ2-7
V gene: TRBV19
clone size: few

CDR3 DNA: TGTGCCAGCAGTTCTGACAGGTTGTATGGCTACACCTTC
CDR3 protein: CASSSDRLYGYTF
D gene: -
J gene: TRBJ1-2
V gene: TRBV27
clone size: many

CDR3 DNA: TGTGCCAGCAGCCCCGGGACTAGGAGCACAGATACGCAGTATTTT
CDR3 protein: CASSPGTRSTDTQYF
D gene: TRBD2
J gene: TRBJ2-3
V gene: TRBV7-2
clone size: -

CDR3 DNA: TGTGCCAGCAGTTCCGGGGATTACGAGCAGTACTTC
CDR3 protein: CASSSGDYEQYF
D gene: -
J gene: TRBJ2-7
V gene: TRBV12-3/TRBV12-4
clone size: many

CDR3 DNA: TGTGCCTGCGACAGGGGCGTTATGAACACTGAAGCCTTCTTT
CDR3 protein: CACDRGVMNTEAFF
D gene: TRBD1
J gene: TRBJ1-1
V gene: TRBV30
clone size: -

CDR3 DNA: TGTGCCAGCAGCTTACGGGACAGGGGCTATGGCTACACCTTC
CDR3 protein: CASSLRDRGYGYTF
D gene: TRBD1
J gene: TRBJ1-2
V gene: TRBV5-1
clone size: many

CDR3 DNA: TGTGCCAGTAAATTGCGGGGAACTCAAGAGACCCAGTACTTC
CDR3 protein: CASKLRGTQETQYF
D gene: -
J gene: TRBJ2-5
V gene: TRBV19
clone size: few

CDR3 DNA: TGTGCCATCAGTGAGCCCGGACTACCAGATACGCAGTATTTT
CDR3 protein: CAISEPGLPDTQYF
D gene: -
J gene: TRBJ2-3
V gene: TRBV10-3
clone size: many

CDR3 DNA: TGCAGCGTTGAAGGAGACAGCACAGATGCGCAGTATTTT
CDR3 protein: CSVEGDSTDAQYF
D gene: -
J gene: TRBJ2-3
V gene: TRBV29-1
clone size: many

CDR3 DNA: TGCGCCAGCAGCTTACAGGGCCCATCCCAAGAGACCCAGTACTTC
CDR3 protein: CASSLQGPSQETQYF
D gene: -
J gene: TRBJ2-5
V gene: TRBV5-1
clone size: -

CDR3 DNA: TGTGCCAGCAGCCAAGGTTGGCAGGGGGGGGAGCAGTACTTC
CDR3 protein: CASSQGWQGGEQYF
D gene: -
J gene: TRBJ2-7
V gene: TRBV14
clone size: few

CDR3 DNA: TGTGCTAGTGGTTTGAACAGGGGGCGAGGCACCGGGGAGCTGTTTTTT
CDR3 protein: CASGLNRGRGTGELFF
D gene: TRBD1
J gene: TRBJ2-2
V gene: TRBV12-5
clone size: many

CDR3 DNA: TGTGCCACCAGCAGAGTACAGGGCAATTCACCCCTCCACTTT
CDR3 protein: CATSRVQGNSPLHF
D gene: -
J gene: TRBJ1-6
V gene: TRBV15
clone size: many

CDR3 DNA: TGTGCCAGCTGTTTAAGCACAGATACGCAGTATTTT
CDR3 protein: CASCLSTDTQYF
D gene: -
J gene: TRBJ2-3
V gene: TRBV6-2/TRBV6-3
clone size: -

CDR3 DNA: TGTGCCAGCAGCAAACCCTCACAGGGGGCCAAGAGCTATGGCTACACCTTC
CDR3 protein: CASSKPSQGAKSYGYTF
D gene: TRBD1
J gene: TRBJ1-2
V gene: TRBV7-9
clone size: many

CDR3 DNA: TGTGCCTGGAGTGGCGGTGACTATAATTCACCCCTCCACTTT
CDR3 protein: CAWSGGDYNSPLHF
D gene: -
J gene: TRBJ1-6
V gene: TRBV30
clone size: many

CDR3 DNA: TGTGCCAGCTCACCTAAGCCGCCCGGGTTGAACACTGAAGCTTTCTTT
CDR3 protein: CASSPKPPGLNTEAFF
D gene: -
J gene: TRBJ1-1
V gene: TRBV18
clone size: many

CDR3 DNA: TGCGCCAGCAGCTTGGATCCGCAACAAGAGACCCAGTACTTC
CDR3 protein: CASSLDPQQETQYF
D gene: -
J gene: TRBJ2-5
V gene: TRBV5-1
clone size: many

CDR3 DNA: TGTGCCATCAGTGAGCTAGCGGGAGGGGCCCAACGAGAGACCCAGTACTTC
CDR3 protein: CAISELAGGAQRETQYF
D gene: TRBD2
J gene: TRBJ2-5
V gene: TRBV10-3
clone size: once

CDR3 DNA: TGTGCCACCAAGACTAGCGAAGGCACAGATACGCAGTATTTT
CDR3 protein: CATKTSEGTDTQYF
D gene: TRBD2
J gene: TRBJ2-3
V gene: TRBV19
clone size: many

CDR3 DNA: TGCGCCAGCAGCTTTCGAGCGGGAGATCACGGGGAGCTGTTTTTT
CDR3 protein: CASSFRAGDHGELFF
D gene: TRBD2
J gene: TRBJ2-2
V gene: TRBV5-1
clone size: many

CDR3 DNA: TGTGCCAGCAGTGGCTCGGCTATCAAAAACATTCAGTACTTC
CDR3 protein: CASSGSAIKNIQYF
D gene: -
J gene: TRBJ2-4
V gene: TRBV2
clone size: many

CDR3 DNA: TGTGCCAGCAGCCAAGATATGGGGAACTATGGCTACACCTTC
CDR3 protein: CASSQDMGNYGYTF
D gene: -
J gene: TRBJ1-2
V gene: TRBV3-1
clone size: -

CDR3 DNA: TGCAGTGCTTCTGTGGGTACGAACACCGGGGAGCTGTTTTTT
CDR3 protein: CSASVGTNTGELFF
D gene: -
J gene: TRBJ2-2
V gene: TRBV20-1
clone size: many

CDR3 DNA: TGTGCCAGCGCAGGAGGGGCGGAGACCCAGTACTTC
CDR3 protein: CASAGGAETQYF
D gene: -
J gene: TRBJ2-5
V gene: TRBV6-1
clone size: -

CDR3 DNA: TGTGCCAGCAGCCCCAGGGGACTAGCGGGTCGCGAGACCCAGTACTTC
CDR3 protein: CASSPRGLAGRETQYF
D gene: TRBD2
J gene: TRBJ2-5
V gene: TRBV28
clone size: many

CDR3 DNA: TGTGCCAGCAGCCAATTTAAGGGTTCCTACAATGAGCAGTTCTTC
CDR3 protein: CASSQFKGSYNEQFF
D gene: -
J gene: TRBJ2-1
V gene: TRBV14
clone size: -

CDR3 DNA: TGTGCCAGCAGCCATACAGGGACGACTGAAGCTTTCTTT
CDR3 protein: CASSHTGTTEAFF
D gene: -
J gene: TRBJ1-1
V gene: TRBV3-1
clone size: many

CDR3 DNA: TGTGCCAGCAGTTACCTGACCGGGCCCCCGTTTTTT
CDR3 protein: CASSYLTGPPFF
D gene: -
J gene: TRBJ1-4
V gene: TRBV7-9
clone size: few

CDR3 DNA: TGCGCCAGCAGCACCGGGACAGGAATAATGAACACTGAAGCTTTCTTT
CDR3 protein: CASSTGTGIMNTEAFF
D gene: TRBD1
J gene: TRBJ1-1
V gene: TRBV5-1
clone size: few

CDR3 DNA: TGTGCCAGTAGTATAGGAGGGTTAATGAACACTGAAGCTTTCTTT
CDR3 protein: CASSIGGLMNTEAFF
D gene: -
J gene: TRBJ1-1
V gene: TRBV19
clone size: many

CDR3 DNA: TGTGCCAGCAGTGAACAATGGGGGGCTCGCGACGAGCAGTACTTC
CDR3 protein: CASSEQWGARDEQYF
D gene: -
J gene: TRBJ2-7
V gene: TRBV6-1
clone size: many

CDR3 DNA: TGTGCCAGCAGTTTAGAGGCTGCGTCGATCACCGGGGAGCTGTTTTTT
CDR3 protein: CASSLEAASITGELFF
D gene: -
J gene: TRBJ2-2
V gene: TRBV28
clone size: many

CDR3 DNA: TGTGCCAGCAGAATTAGCGGGAGCGTTTCCAATGAGCAGTTCTTC
CDR3 protein: CASRISGSVSNEQFF
D gene: TRBD2
J gene: TRBJ2-1
V gene: TRBV12-3/TRBV12-4
clone size: many

CDR3 DNA: TGCAGTGCTAGGGGGATCGGCGGGAGGTACAATGAGCAGTTCTTC
CDR3 protein: CSARGIGGRYNEQFF
D gene: TRBD2
J gene: TRBJ2-1
V gene: TRBV20-1
clone size: many